Presented here are 29 T cell receptor beta chains from one specimen sequenced in a study of blood T cell repertoires in COVID-19. Some clones are missing from TCRdb's copy, which holds only in-frame ones; the method was immunoSEQ multiplex PCR. This sample yields some 62,000 clones, of which 80% to 90% are seen a single time; more than 4% belongs to the top ten. The material sequenced was peripheral blood. Receptors were obtained from a human donor in a cohort sampled during active COVID-19.

This chain connects TRBV11-2 to TRBJ2-3; tentative D call: TRBD2 (5 bases). CDR1 SGHAT and CDR2 FQNNGV come from the germline V gene. This CDR3 is 14 amino acids long. V was shortened by 1 base and J by 5 bases, with 10 bases between the two germline ends. The CDR3 sequence is CASSLAGFEDTQYF. The CDR3 nucleotides are TGTGCCAGCAGCTTAGCGGGGTTTGAAGATACGCAGTATTTT.

CDR3 residues: CASSPTDRSYEQYF. Here the CDR3 DNA reads TGTGCCAGCAGCCCGACGGACAGGTCCTACGAGCAGTACTTC. The genes are TRBV7-9 and TRBJ2-7; 7 bases are shared with TRBD1. Losses at the gene ends were 5 bases for V and 1 base for J; bases not matched to a gene: 5. This CDR3 comprises 14 residues. CDR1 is SEHNR and CDR2 is FQNEAQ in the germline V gene (reference sequence).

The DNA of the CDR3 is TGCGCCAGCAGCCAAGAGCGGGGCTACGAGCAGTACTTC. Its translation: CASSQERGYEQYF. This chain joins TRBV4-3 and TRBJ2-7; tentative D call: TRBD2 (6 bases). CDR3 size: 13 residues. V shed 0 bases and J shed 3 bases, with 6 bases lying between them. Germline V lookup: CDR1 LGHNA, CDR2 YSLEER.

This clone was counted a few times. The CDR3 sequence is CASRGAATGTASPLHF. The CDR3 DNA follows: TGTGCCAGCAGGGGGGCTGCGACAGGGACGGCGTCACCCCTCCACTTT. The genes are TRBV28 and TRBJ1-6; TRBD1 aligns across 7 bases. The CDR3 consists of 16 residues. Germline-derived CDR1 and CDR2 are MDHEN and SYDVKM. Trimming took 6 bases from V and 10 from J; bases not matched to a gene: 15.

The chain employs TRBV6-5 and TRBJ1-5, with D perhaps matching TRBD1 (5 bases). The V gene's germline CDR1 is MNHEY and CDR2 SVGAGI. V shed 2 bases and J shed 2 bases, with 7 bases lying between them. The CDR3 is 14 residues long. The DNA of the CDR3 is TGTGCCAGCAGTTACGGGGCAGGCAATCAGCCCCAGCATTTT. This translates into CASSYGAGNQPQHF.

This chain uses TRBV5-6 with TRBJ2-1, with D maybe TRBD1 (6 bases). V lost 1 base to trimming and J lost 9 bases, with 14 bases between them. Germline CDR1 and CDR2: SGHDT and YYEEEE. The CDR3 covers 14 residues. Here the CDR3 DNA reads TGTGCCAGCAGCTTGAGAGGACAGTATGGTGAGCAGTTCTTC. Its protein is CASSLRGQYGEQFF.

The chain couples TRBV19 to TRBJ1-1, with D perhaps TRBD1 (5 bases). Trimming left V 1 base short and J 4 bases short, with 16 bases between. Looked up from germline, CDR1 is LNHDA and CDR2 is SQIVND (reference sequence). This CDR3 contains 16 residues. The CDR3 coding sequence is TGTGCCAGTAGTATAGTGTCGGCAGGGCAGAGCACTGAAGCTTTCTTT. Amino acid sequence: CASSIVSAGQSTEAFF.

The chain combines TRBV15 with TRBJ2-2, with D possibly matching TRBD1 (5 bases). This CDR3 is 15 amino acids long. Germline V gene sequence: CDR1 LNHNV, CDR2 YYDKDF (reference sequence). V lost 3 bases and J lost 0, with 8 bases in between. In DNA, the CDR3 is TGTGCCACCAGCAGGAGGACACCGAACACCGGGGAGCTGTTTTTT. This encodes CATSRRTPNTGELFF.

The chain recombines TRBV3-1 (or the pseudogene TRBV3-2) with TRBJ2-4; 7 bases are a match to TRBD1. The CDR3 contains 19 residues. Germline assignment: CDR1 LGHDT and CDR2 YNNKEL (reference sequence). The junction had 11 bases not matched to a gene; V was cut back by 0 bases and J by 0 bases. This CDR3 reads CASSQDIQGKSVAKNIQYF. CDR3 DNA sequence: TGTGCCAGCAGCCAAGATATACAGGGGAAATCGGTAGCCAAAAACATTCAGTACTTC.

The chain has TRBV19 and TRBJ2-1; 15 positions agree with TRBD2. The J segment lost 3 bases and the V segment lost 5 bases, leaving 8 bases of the junction unmatched. Germline-derived CDR1 and CDR2 are LNHDA and SQIVND (reference sequence). The CDR3 has 18 amino acids. Here the CDR3 DNA reads TGTGCCAGTAGTTCCGGGACTAGCGGGGGGCCCTACTACAATGAGCAGTTCTTC. Protein: CASSSGTSGGPYYNEQFF.

CDR3 sequence reads: CASSISRGPYNEQFF. The CDR3 DNA follows: TGTGCCAGTAGTATCAGCAGGGGACCCTACAATGAGCAGTTCTTC. This chain uses TRBV19 with TRBJ2-1; a weak D match, TRBD1 (6 bases). Germline CDR1 is LNHDA and CDR2 is SQIVND (reference sequence). The V end lost 3 bases, the J end lost 2 bases, and 11 bases lay between the germline ends. The CDR3 length is 15 residues.

The V gene is TRBV6-6, the J gene TRBJ2-2; 10 positions agree with TRBD1. The V segment lost 8 bases and the J segment 7 bases; nucleotides outside the gene matches: 10. Germline assignment: CDR1 MNHNY and CDR2 SVGAGI (reference sequence). The length of the CDR3 is 15 residues. CDR3 amino acids: CASQSGTGDVGELFF. CDR3 bases: TGTGCCAGCCAATCCGGGACAGGGGATGTCGGGGAGCTGTTTTTT.

The genes are TRBV29-1 and TRBJ2-1, with 15 bases lining up with TRBD2. The V gene end was trimmed by 7 bases and the J gene end by 7 bases; junction bases not matched to a gene: 8. The CDR3 sequence is 15 residues long. Germline V gives CDR1 SQVTM, CDR2 ANQGSEA. The CDR3 DNA reads TGCAGCGCCAGGACTAGCGGGGGGGCTGTAAATGAGCAGTTCTTC. Translation gives CSARTSGGAVNEQFF.

The J gene is TRBJ2-1, the V gene TRBV9; D gene uncertain. The V and J ends lost 0 bases and 1 base respectively, with 11 bases between them. This CDR3 region has 16 residues. Per the germline V gene, CDR1 is SGDLS and CDR2 is YYNGEE. The chain's CDR3 is CASSVGGRRSYNEQFF. CDR3 sequence (DNA): TGTGCCAGCAGCGTAGGAGGCAGAAGATCCTACAATGAGCAGTTCTTC.

The J gene is TRBJ2-1, the V gene TRBV6-1, with 11 bases lining up with TRBD1. The CDR3 has 17 amino acids. Unmatched junction bases numbered 9, after V lost 0 bases and J lost 8 bases. Germline CDR1 reads MNHNS; CDR2 reads SASEGT. The DNA of the CDR3 is TGTGCCAGCAGTGAAGCGGGGGTGGACAGGGGGCGGGATGAGCAGTTCTTC. Its protein product is CASSEAGVDRGRDEQFF.

The chain is built from TRBV5-4 and TRBJ2-5; the match to TRBD1 covers 7 bases. Unmatched junction bases numbered 5, after V lost 3 bases and J lost 3 bases. CDR3 length: 14 residues. Germline-derived CDR1 and CDR2 are SGHNT and YYREEE (reference sequence). CDR3 protein: CASSSGTAEETQYF. The DNA for the CDR3 is TGTGCCAGCAGCTCCGGGACAGCAGAAGAGACCCAGTACTTC.

This rearrangement joins TRBV5-8 to TRBJ2-3; unclear D gene. This CDR3 comprises 15 residues. Trimming pared 6 bases from V and 0 bases from J, leaving 14 bases between. The germline V gene encodes CDR1 SGHTS and CDR2 YDEGEE. CDR3 sequence: CASNLRLSSTDTQYF. The CDR3 bases are TGTGCCAGCAACCTTAGACTTTCTAGCACAGATACGCAGTATTTT.

V and J are TRBV2 and TRBJ2-7; a possible D gene is TRBD1 (6 bases). This CDR3 contains 14 residues. V was pared by 4 bases and J by 0 bases, with 10 bases between. Germline loops: CDR1 SNHLY, CDR2 FYNNEI. The CDR3 sequence is CASSGTGLSYEQYF. The CDR3 region has the DNA TGTGCCAGCAGTGGAACAGGGCTCTCCTACGAGCAGTACTTC.

The V and J genes are TRBV19 and TRBJ1-3, with D unclear. CDR3 length equals 16 residues. Trimming stripped 5 bases from V and 0 bases from J, with 14 bases between. Germline CDR1 and CDR2: LNHDA and SQIVND (reference sequence). The CDR3 spells CASSRAREASGNTIYF. The CDR3 nucleotides are TGTGCCAGTAGTCGGGCCCGGGAGGCCTCTGGAAACACCATATATTTT.

This chain joins TRBV9 and TRBJ2-1; 10 nucleotides match TRBD2. CDR1 is SGDLS and CDR2 is YYNGEE in the germline V gene. V shed 4 bases, J shed 8 bases, and the junction held 15 bases outside the gene matches. This CDR3 has 17 residues. The CDR3 loop is CASSQTDASGSIDEQFF. For the CDR3, the DNA is TGTGCCAGCAGCCAAACAGACGCTAGCGGGAGTATCGATGAGCAGTTCTTC.

This chain links TRBV19 with TRBJ1-4; possible D gene TRBD1, 6 bases. The germline CDR1 and CDR2 sequences are LNHDA and SQIVND (reference sequence). The CDR3 has 14 amino acids. V lost 6 bases to trimming and J lost 6 bases, with 14 bases between them. The CDR3 nucleotides read TGTGCCAGTAGCCGACAGGCGAGGGATGAAAAACTGTTTTTT. This gives the protein CASSRQARDEKLFF.

The chain carries TRBV10-1 and TRBJ1-3; maybe TRBD1 (6 bases). The V end lost 6 bases, the J end lost 0 bases, and 9 bases lay between the germline ends. The germline V gene has CDR1 WNHNN and CDR2 SYGVQD (reference sequence). The CDR3 spans 14 residues. This chain's CDR3 is CASSPGDSGNTIYF. DNA for the CDR3: TGCGCCAGCAGCCCAGGGGACTCTGGAAACACCATATATTTT.

This chain connects TRBV5-3 to TRBJ2-2; perhaps TRBD1 as D (5 bases). TRBV5-3 is identified as an open reading frame with a role that is uncertain. There are 16 residues in the CDR3. Trimming took off 0 bases at V and 4 bases at J, with 13 bases between the two ends. Here the CDR3 DNA reads TGTGCCAGAAGCTTGGGGTCGCAGGGTCCCACCGGGGAGCTGTTTTTT. Its protein is CARSLGSQGPTGELFF.

This clone was detected a few times. The chain joins TRBV28 to TRBJ1-5, with 8 bases lining up with TRBD1. In germline, CDR1 is MDHEN, CDR2 SYDVKM. The CDR3 is made up of 14 amino acids. The junction had 6 bases not matched to a gene; V was cut back by 6 bases and J by 5 bases. The CDR3 loop is CASSPQTGDQPQHF. The CDR3 DNA reads as TGTGCCAGCAGCCCTCAGACAGGGGATCAGCCCCAGCATTTT.

This clone came up a few times. The chain is built from TRBV5-1 and TRBJ1-4; D might be TRBD1 (6 bases). Looked up from germline, CDR1 is SGHRS and CDR2 is YFSETQ. This CDR3 spans 14 amino acids. The V and J ends lost 5 bases and 4 bases respectively, with 12 bases between them. In DNA, the CDR3 is TGCGCCAGCAGACCGGACAGAAGTAATGAAAAACTGTTTTTT. The encoded protein is CASRPDRSNEKLFF.

The rearrangement joins TRBV27 to TRBJ2-7; the match to TRBD2 covers 13 bases. Germline V gene sequence: CDR1 MNHEY, CDR2 SMNVEV (reference sequence). The length of the CDR3 is 16 residues. Trimming removed 1 base from V and 6 bases from J; junction bases left unmatched: 6. CDR3 sequence: CASSLLPTSGRSEQYF. DNA for the CDR3: TGTGCCAGCAGTTTATTGCCGACTAGCGGGAGGAGCGAGCAGTACTTC.

The chain couples TRBV5-1 to TRBJ1-3; D ambiguous. The germline CDR1 and CDR2 sequences are SGHRS and YFSETQ. The V end lost 2 bases, the J end lost 2 bases, and 5 bases lay between the germline ends. The CDR3 is 13 residues long. CDR3 coding DNA: TGCGCCAGCAGCTTACAGACTGGAAACACCATATATTTT. Protein sequence: CASSLQTGNTIYF.

This clone was recorded once. The rearrangement joins TRBV4-1 to TRBJ2-2, with 9 bases identical to TRBD2. The ends lost 0 bases at V and 6 bases at J; junction bases unmatched: 5. Per germline, CDR1 MGHRA and CDR2 YSYEKL. The CDR3 is made up of 16 amino acids. CDR3 coding DNA: TGCGCCAGCAGCCAAGATTTCGCGGGAGGGCCCGGGGAGCTGTTTTTT. Its protein is CASSQDFAGGPGELFF.

The CDR3 protein is CASSQTAGEPYYEQYF. The CDR3 region has the DNA TGTGCCAGCAGCCAAACGGCTGGGGAGCCTTACTACGAGCAGTACTTC. The chain links TRBV4-2 to TRBJ2-7, with D possibly matching TRBD2 (5 bases). CDR3 length: 16 residues. Trimming removed 2 bases from V and 3 bases from J, with 17 bases in between. The V gene's germline CDR1 is LGHNA and CDR2 YNFKEQ.